This T cell receptor beta chain was obtained from a study of cytomegalovirus exposure and HLA in healthy donors. Study-wide results and limits: The study found most TCR sequences rare, yet found some public TCRs in many donors. Reports credit the classifier with highly specific, highly sensitive diagnosis of cytomegalovirus status. In a later analysis, parvovirus B19, influenza, CMV and Epstein-Barr virus appeared linked to several top co-occurrence clusters. Association of a missense DCLRE1C variant with TCR beta V- and J-gene trimming was reported in a later analysis.

Vbeta (60) and Jbeta (13) primers were used in the PCR. Clones were read by immunoSEQ multiplex PCR, and TCRdb kept only the in-frame ones, dropping some. This table has 95,000 to 130,000 clones, around 70% appearing once. As concerns this clone: No antigen is known for it.

The receptor was isolated from a woman under 30 in good health and CMV-seronegative. The sequenced material came from PBMCs.

The CDR3 spells CASSAETPGFGYTF. DNA of the CDR3: TGTGCCAGCAGCGCCGAAACCCCAGGGTTTGGCTACACCTTC. The genes are TRBV28 and TRBJ1-2, with D possibly being TRBD1 (5 bases). Germline values: CDR1 MDHEN, CDR2 SYDVKM. This CDR3 has 14 amino acids. V lost 6 bases to trimming and J lost 7 bases, with 18 bases between them.